This record concerns one T cell receptor (beta chain) sequence. TCRdb keeps only in-frame clones here, not all; method: immunoSEQ multiplex PCR. The sample shows about 34,000 clones, around 90% of them seen only once. This sample was included in a study of OX40 agonist ivuxolimab in advanced cancers. Per germline, CDR1 MNHNS and CDR2 SASEGT. J was trimmed by 16 bases and V by 5 bases; bases with no gene match: 10. The CDR3 extends over 12 amino acids. The source material was CD4+ or CD8+ T cells sorted from blood, sampled in a trial of the OX40 agonist ivuxolimab. This chain connects TRBV6-1 to TRBJ1-5, with 8 bases fitting TRBD1. This receptor was taken from an adult with an advanced solid tumor such as melanoma, head and neck, liver or kidney cancer. CDR3 loop: CASSRAGTGLHF. The CDR3 nucleotides are TGTGCCAGCAGTCGAGCCGGGACAGGTCTACATTTT.